This TCR beta chain was profiled in a study of blood T cell repertoires in COVID-19. The overall study: Samples taken during acute and convalescent COVID-19 were collected in the United States, Italy and Spain.

The CDR3 contains 15 residues. In germline, CDR1 is LNHNV, CDR2 YYDKDF (reference sequence). V lost 0 bases, J lost 6 bases, and 7 bases stayed unmatched. Original data processing: It was from reference gene primer amplification that nucleated cell counts were estimated. The data were produced by immunoSEQ multiplex PCR, yet TCRdb's version contains in-frame clones alone and is incomplete. That table supplies the V and J calls and clone size; D and trimming were determined from the DNA. The repertoire holds about 110,000 clones, about 79% seen once, with approximately 7.9% in the top ten. Material: peripheral blood. The chain recombines TRBV15 with TRBJ1-2; 7 bases fit TRBD1. The receptor's source is a woman older than 75 with active or convalescent COVID-19. The CDR3 reads CATSRERGLANGYTF. The CDR3 coding sequence is TGTGCCACCAGCAGAGAAAGGGGGCTTGCTAATGGCTACACCTTC.